Included here is one T cell receptor beta chain sequence, with context. The antigen is unknown. This sample stems from a study of T cell responses to AZD1222 COVID-19 vaccine. Assay used: immunoSEQ multiplex PCR; TCRdb lists only in-frame clones, some missing. The sample carries 60,000 to 85,000 clones, around 80% recorded once. General study points: Vaccine-related CD4 TCRs covered spike, predominating at 160-218 and 743-854. No repertoire was sampled before or during the peak T cell response, only after it. Close to half of all spike-specific TCRs reportedly target regions of the variants that are unmutated. It should be noted that donors were predominantly white British and more often female, and clonal diversity was possibly underestimated.

This receptor was taken from an adult who received the MenACWY meningococcal vaccine as a control. This specimen consisted of peripheral blood, obtained 28 days after the second dose of the MenACWY control vaccine.

In DNA form, the CDR3 reads TGCAGCGCTGGGGACTCGATAAGGGGGCAGTACTTC. Amino acids: CSAGDSIRGQYF. The chain has TRBV29-1 and TRBJ2-7; TRBD2 is a possible D gene (6 bases). Germline V gene data show CDR1 as SQVTM and CDR2 as ANQGSEA. V was shortened by 7 bases and J by 9 bases, with 19 bases between the two germline ends. There are 12 residues in the CDR3.